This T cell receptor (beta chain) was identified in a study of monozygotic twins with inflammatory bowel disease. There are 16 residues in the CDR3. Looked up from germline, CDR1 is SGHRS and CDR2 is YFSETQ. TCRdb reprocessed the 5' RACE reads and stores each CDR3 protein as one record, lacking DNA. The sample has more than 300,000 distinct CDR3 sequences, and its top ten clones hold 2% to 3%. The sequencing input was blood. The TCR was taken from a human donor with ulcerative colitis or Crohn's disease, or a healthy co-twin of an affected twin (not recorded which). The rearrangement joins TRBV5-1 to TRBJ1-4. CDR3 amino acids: CASSLLVRSTNEKLFF.